The 28 T cell receptor beta chains presented below share a single source sample, sequenced in a study of OX40 agonist ivuxolimab in advanced cancers. Sequencing was performed with immunoSEQ multiplex PCR; in TCRdb, only in-frame clones are kept and a portion is missing. The data hold roughly 93,000 clones, with approximately 80% observed a single time. Sequencing used CD4+ or CD8+ T cells sorted from blood, obtained in a trial of the OX40 agonist ivuxolimab. All receptors derive from an adult with an advanced solid tumor such as melanoma, head and neck, liver or kidney cancer.

The chain uses TRBV27 and TRBJ2-2; D is perhaps TRBD2 (5 bases). The CDR3 length is 13 residues. Germline V gene data show CDR1 as MNHEY and CDR2 as SMNVEV (reference sequence). Trimming took off 5 bases at V and 5 bases at J, with 9 bases between the two ends. The CDR3: CASSPRGTGELFF. As DNA, the CDR3 is TGTGCCAGCAGTCCCCGGGGTACCGGGGAGCTGTTTTTT.

This chain uses TRBV20-1 with TRBJ2-7; no reliable D call. Trimming took off 6 bases at V and 3 bases at J, with 3 bases between the two ends. Germline-derived CDR1 and CDR2 are DFQATT and SNEGSKA (reference sequence). The CDR3 contains 9 residues. DNA for the CDR3: TGCAGTGCGGTCTACGAGCAGTACTTC. Residues: CSAVYEQYF.

The chain links TRBV6-1 to TRBJ2-5, with TRBD1 matching 7 bases. The germline CDR1 and CDR2 sequences are MNHNS and SASEGT. The length of the CDR3 is 15 residues. J was trimmed by 4 bases and V by 3 bases; bases with no gene match: 8. CDR3 loop: CASSELTGKGETQYF. The CDR3 DNA follows: TGTGCCAGCAGTGAGTTGACAGGGAAGGGAGAGACCCAGTACTTC.

This chain uses TRBV7-9 with TRBJ1-6; TRBD1 matches 8 bases. Per the germline V gene, CDR1 is SEHNR and CDR2 is FQNEAQ (reference sequence). There are 14 residues in the CDR3. The V gene end was trimmed by 4 bases and the J gene end by 10 bases; junction bases not matched to a gene: 6. CDR3 sequence (DNA): TGTGCCAGCAGCTCTTCGACAGGGGAGTCACCCCTCCACTTT. Translated: CASSSSTGESPLHF.

The rearrangement links TRBV6-1 to TRBJ1-2; D not certain. Looked up from germline, CDR1 is MNHNS and CDR2 is SASEGT. V was pared by 8 bases and J by 10 bases, with 20 bases between. The CDR3 extends over 13 amino acids. CDR3 bases: TGTGCCAGCTTAACGGGTGACCTGATCGCCTACACCTTC. Protein: CASLTGDLIAYTF.

The chain uses TRBV30 and TRBJ2-7, with D uncertain. The V end was cut by 5 bases, the J end by 3 bases, with 32 bases between. In germline, CDR1 is GTSNPN, CDR2 SVGIG (reference sequence). This CDR3 is 19 amino acids long. The CDR3 protein is CAWETNPRQTLIPFYEQYF. In DNA form, the CDR3 reads TGTGCCTGGGAAACGAACCCTCGCCAAACCCTCATTCCCTTCTACGAGCAGTACTTC.

This clone has more than one count but fewer than ten. The gene calls are TRBV7-9 and TRBJ2-3, with 7 bases matching TRBD2. The CDR3 has 14 residues. J lost 4 bases, V lost 1 base, and 2 bases had no gene match. The germline gives CDR1 SEHNR, CDR2 FQNEAQ (reference sequence). The CDR3: CASSLGEGPDTQYF. CDR3 sequence (DNA): TGTGCCAGCAGCTTAGGGGAGGGCCCAGATACGCAGTATTTT.

The rearrangement links TRBV14 to TRBJ2-1; 10 bases are shared with TRBD2. Per the germline V gene, CDR1 is SGHDN and CDR2 is FVKESK. The trim removed 6 bases at V and 9 bases at J, leaving 8 bases unmatched. The length of the CDR3 is 14 residues. Here the CDR3 DNA reads TGTGCCAGCAGATCCAGCGGGAGGGCCTTTGAGCAGTTCTTC. Protein product: CASRSSGRAFEQFF.

This sequence joins TRBV10-1 and TRBJ2-2; maybe TRBD1 (5 bases). Germline CDR1 reads WNHNN; CDR2 reads SYGVQD (reference sequence). There are 13 residues in the CDR3. V was clipped by 2 bases and J by 6 bases, with 7 bases between them. The CDR3 region is CASSEPRAGELFF. The CDR3, as DNA: TGCGCCAGCAGTGAGCCCAGGGCCGGGGAGCTGTTTTTT.

The chain recombines TRBV19 with TRBJ2-7; 7 bases match TRBD1. Germline CDR1 is LNHDA and CDR2 is SQIVND (reference sequence). Trimming took 9 bases from V and 6 from J; bases not matched to a gene: 14. The CDR3 is 14 residues long. The CDR3 coding sequence is TGTGCCAGCAGACAGGGAACTCATCCGGGCGAGCAGTACTTC. It translates to CASRQGTHPGEQYF.

The chain carries TRBV9 and TRBJ2-7; D is ambiguous. The CDR3 spans 15 residues. Trimming pared 0 bases from V and 5 bases from J, leaving 15 bases between. The V gene's germline CDR1 is SGDLS and CDR2 YYNGEE. CDR3 sequence: CASSVVDSTSHEQYF. DNA of the CDR3: TGTGCCAGCAGCGTAGTCGACTCGACGTCCCACGAGCAGTACTTC.

The rearrangement links TRBV6-4 to TRBJ2-1; 9 bases fit TRBD2. The V gene end was trimmed by 3 bases and the J gene end by 8 bases; junction bases not matched to a gene: 20. CDR1 MRHNA and CDR2 SNTAGT come from the germline V gene. CDR3 length: 19 amino acids. This CDR3 is CASSEWSPLVAGDGYEQFF. CDR3 DNA: TGTGCCAGCAGTGAGTGGTCCCCCCTAGTAGCGGGAGATGGGTATGAGCAGTTCTTC.

This clone was counted once. The chain combines TRBV6-1 with TRBJ2-4; D perhaps matches TRBD1 (5 bases). Germline V gene data show CDR1 as MNHNS and CDR2 as SASEGT. Trimming pared 0 bases from V and 6 bases from J, leaving 12 bases between. The CDR3 has 15 residues. The DNA of the CDR3 is TGTGCCAGCAGTGAAGCGCGCGGCCAGGGAAACATTCAGTACTTC. It translates to CASSEARGQGNIQYF.

As DNA, the CDR3 is TGTGCCAGCAGACCGGGACTCGGGTTCGGACTAGCGTACAATGAGCAGTTCTTC. Translating it yields CASRPGLGFGLAYNEQFF. This sequence joins TRBV27 and TRBJ2-1, with 9 bases identical to TRBD2. The CDR3 loop spans 18 amino acids. The J segment lost 4 bases and the V segment lost 6 bases, leaving 16 bases of the junction unmatched. CDR1 and CDR2 (germline): MNHEY, SMNVEV (reference sequence).

This chain links TRBV5-1 with TRBJ2-6, with 8 positions matching TRBD1. V trimming: 0 bases; J trimming: 0 bases; junction bases outside the gene matches: 11. Germline lookup yields CDR1 SGHRS and CDR2 YFSETQ. The CDR3 sequence is 20 residues long. CDR3 loop: CASSLGYQTGARSGANVLTF. Here the CDR3 DNA reads TGCGCCAGCAGCTTGGGATATCAGACAGGGGCCCGCTCTGGGGCCAACGTCCTGACTTTC. Full variable domain (rest looked up from reference TRBV5-1 and TRBJ2-6): KAGVTQTPRYLIKTRGQQVTLSCSPISGHRSVSWYQQTPGQGLQFLFEYFSETQRNKGNFPGRFSGRQFSNSRSEMNVSTLELGDSALYLCASSLGYQTGARSGANVLTFGAGSRLTVL.

The CDR3 DNA reads as TGTGCCAGCTCACCACCGAGTACTCCTGAGAACATTCAGTACTTC. Protein: CASSPPSTPENIQYF. The chain is built from TRBV18 and TRBJ2-4; D call uncertain. Germline V lookup: CDR1 KGHSH, CDR2 LQKENI. The V and J ends lost 0 bases and 7 bases respectively, with 13 bases between them. CDR3 size: 15 residues.

J is TRBJ2-2 and V is TRBV4-1; D not certain. Germline CDR1 MGHRA, CDR2 YSYEKL. Trimming left V 1 base short and J 6 bases short, with 0 bases between. CDR3 length equals 11 residues. The CDR3, as DNA: TGCGCCAGCAGCCAAGCCGGGGAGCTGTTTTTT. This translates into CASSQAGELFF.

CDR3 region: CASSSRGRGYGYTF. The CDR3 coding sequence is TGTGCCAGTAGTAGCAGGGGGCGCGGCTATGGCTACACCTTC. The rearrangement joins TRBV19 to TRBJ1-2, with TRBD1 identical over 8 bases. This CDR3 contains 14 residues. Germline values: CDR1 LNHDA, CDR2 SQIVND (reference sequence). The V and J ends lost 4 bases and 4 bases, in that order; junction bases with no gene match: 5.

This chain connects TRBV7-2 to TRBJ2-7; 11 nucleotides match TRBD2. The CDR3 covers 18 residues. The V segment lost 5 bases and the J segment 3 bases; nucleotides outside the gene matches: 15. Germline V gene sequence: CDR1 SGHTA, CDR2 FQGNSA. CDR3 sequence reads: CASSPGLAVAGIDYEQYF. The CDR3 DNA follows: TGTGCCAGCAGCCCGGGACTAGCGGTAGCGGGTATAGACTACGAGCAGTACTTC.

V gene TRBV15 combines with J gene TRBJ1-4; 8 nucleotides agree with TRBD1. Germline V lookup: CDR1 LNHNV, CDR2 YYDKDF (reference sequence). The V segment lost 0 bases and the J segment 7 bases; nucleotides outside the gene matches: 4. This CDR3 is built from 15 residues. CDR3 loop: CATSREQGVIEKLFF. The CDR3 DNA reads TGTGCCACCAGCAGAGAACAGGGGGTGATTGAAAAACTGTTTTTT.

The chain combines TRBV5-6 with TRBJ2-7; D may match TRBD1 or TRBD2 (5 bases each). Between the trimmed V and J ends, which lost 6 bases and 0 bases, there was a span of 13 bases. The V gene's germline CDR1 is SGHDT and CDR2 YYEEEE. This CDR3 is built from 14 residues. CDR3 in DNA: TGTGCCAGCATGTTGGCAGGGACCTCCTACGAGCAGTACTTC. As protein: CASMLAGTSYEQYF.

The chain uses TRBV5-1 and TRBJ2-7; D is unresolved. The CDR3 loop spans 14 amino acids. Trimming took 4 bases from V and 5 from J, leaving 16 bases between them. Germline CDR1 and CDR2: SGHRS and YFSETQ. For the CDR3, the DNA is TGCGCCAGCAGCCCGCCCGGATCGCCCCACGAGCAGTACTTC. It specifies CASSPPGSPHEQYF.

On this clone: The junction does not match germline at one end; this may be a read error. V and J are TRBV7-8 and TRBJ2-3; D unclear. Germline V gene sequence: CDR1 SGHVS, CDR2 FQNEAQ. This CDR3 is built from 13 residues. CDR3 loop: CASTLDSTDTQYF. CDR3 in DNA: TGTGCCAGCACCTTAGACAGCACAGATACGCAGTATTTT.

This sequence joins TRBV4-1 and TRBJ1-4, with a tentative D call TRBD1 (6 bases). CDR3 length: 19 amino acids. Trimming shortened V by 0 bases and J by 2 bases, and 19 bases separated the two germline ends. CDR1 is MGHRA, CDR2 YSYEKL, per germline. The CDR3 here is CASSQDSLWGTPTNEKLFF. The CDR3, as DNA: TGCGCCAGCAGCCAAGATAGCCTGTGGGGGACACCGACTAATGAAAAACTGTTTTTT.

This rearrangement joins TRBV9 to TRBJ2-7, with 9 bases matching TRBD2. CDR3 size: 18 residues. Germline CDR1 reads SGDLS; CDR2 reads YYNGEE. V shed 4 bases, J shed 4 bases, and the junction held 18 bases outside the gene matches. CDR3 nucleotide sequence: TGTGCCAGCAGCTCAAAAACCGAGGGTAGCGGGGGTTTATACGAGCAGTACTTC. Encoded protein: CASSSKTEGSGGLYEQYF.

This chain uses TRBV6-1 with TRBJ1-1; a weak D match, TRBD1 (5 bases). The V end lost 3 bases, the J end lost 11 bases, and 10 bases lay between the germline ends. The germline V gene has CDR1 MNHNS and CDR2 SASEGT. The CDR3 sequence is 11 residues long. This chain's CDR3 is CASSDRVRAFF. The CDR3 DNA is TGTGCCAGCAGTGACAGGGTCCGGGCTTTCTTT.

The chain has TRBV7-2 and TRBJ2-1, with 7 bases matching TRBD2. This CDR3 contains 17 residues. Trimming removed 0 bases from V and 0 bases from J; junction bases left unmatched: 5. CDR1 and CDR2 from the germline V gene are SGHTA and FQGNSA. CDR3: CASSLAASGSSYNEQFF. The DNA of the CDR3 is TGTGCCAGCAGCTTAGCGGCTAGCGGAAGCTCCTACAATGAGCAGTTCTTC.

J is TRBJ2-7 and V is TRBV5-1, with 9 nucleotides matching TRBD2. CDR3 length equals 15 residues. Germline trimming cut 4 bases from V and 2 bases from J; bases unmatched to any gene: 7. Germline CDR1 and CDR2: SGHRS and YFSETQ. The chain's CDR3 is CASSPLAGGTYEQYF. The CDR3 coding sequence is TGCGCCAGCAGCCCACTAGCGGGCGGAACCTACGAGCAGTACTTC.